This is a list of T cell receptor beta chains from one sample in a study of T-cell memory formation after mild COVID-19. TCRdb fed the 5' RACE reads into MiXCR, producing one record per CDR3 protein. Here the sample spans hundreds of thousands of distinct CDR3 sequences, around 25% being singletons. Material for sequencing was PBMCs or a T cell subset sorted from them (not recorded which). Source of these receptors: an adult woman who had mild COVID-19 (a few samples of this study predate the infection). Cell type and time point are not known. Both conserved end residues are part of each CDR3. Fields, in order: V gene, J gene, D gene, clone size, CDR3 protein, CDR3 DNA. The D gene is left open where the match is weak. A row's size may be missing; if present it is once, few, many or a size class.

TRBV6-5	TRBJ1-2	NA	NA	CASSSPAGHGYTF	TGTGCCAGCAGTTCCCCGGCGGGCCATGGCTACACCTTC
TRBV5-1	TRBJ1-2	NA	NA	CASSSGSPGYGYTF	TGCGCCAGCAGCTCCGGATCCCCAGGGTATGGCTACACCTTC
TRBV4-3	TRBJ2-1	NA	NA	CASSGGGGEQFF	TGCGCCAGCAGCGGGGGTGGTGGTGAGCAGTTCTTC
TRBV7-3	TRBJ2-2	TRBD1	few	CASSLTGENTGELFF	TGTGCCAGCAGTTTGACAGGGGAGAACACCGGGGAGCTGTTTTTT
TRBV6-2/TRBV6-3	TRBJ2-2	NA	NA	CASSYRIANTGELFF	TGTGCCAGCAGTTACAGGATCGCGAACACCGGGGAGCTGTTTTTT
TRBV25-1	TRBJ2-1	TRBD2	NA	CASSDHWTSGLTGEQFF	TGTGCCAGCAGTGATCATTGGACTAGCGGGCTCACGGGTGAGCAGTTCTTC
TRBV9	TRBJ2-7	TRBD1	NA	CASSSRDRGNEQYF	TGTGCCAGCAGTTCCCGGGACAGGGGGAACGAGCAGTACTTC
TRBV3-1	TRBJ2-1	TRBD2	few	CASSQASGGVLYNEQFF	TGTGCCAGCAGCCAGGCTAGCGGGGGCGTACTCTACAATGAGCAGTTCTTC
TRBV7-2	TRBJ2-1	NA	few	CASTLGGASYNEQFF	TGTGCCAGCACCCTGGGGGGAGCCTCCTACAATGAGCAGTTCTTC
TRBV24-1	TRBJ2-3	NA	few	CATSDLGDTQYF	TGTGCCACCAGTGATTTGGGAGATACGCAGTATTTT
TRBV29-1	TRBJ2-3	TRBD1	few	CSVGTGERSEDTQYF	TGCAGCGTTGGGACAGGGGAGAGAAGCGAAGATACGCAGTATTTT
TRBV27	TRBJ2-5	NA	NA	CASSPPRGSAETQYF	TGTGCCAGCAGTCCACCCCGAGGGAGCGCAGAGACCCAGTACTTC
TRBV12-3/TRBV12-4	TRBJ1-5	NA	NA	CASSLGRVDNQPQHF	TGTGCCAGCAGCTTGGGTAGGGTCGACAATCAGCCCCAGCATTTT
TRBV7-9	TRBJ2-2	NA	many	CASSFRWAGELFF	TGTGCCAGCAGCTTCCGGTGGGCCGGGGAGCTGTTTTTT
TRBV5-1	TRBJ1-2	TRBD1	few	CASSLDGTVGYGYTF	TGCGCCAGCAGCTTGGACGGGACAGTAGGCTATGGCTACACCTTC
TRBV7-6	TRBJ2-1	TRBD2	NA	CASSLGGLAGGYNEQFF	TGTGCCAGCAGCTTAGGAGGACTAGCGGGGGGCTACAATGAGCAGTTCTTC
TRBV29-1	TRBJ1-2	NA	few	CSVAWGQYGYTF	TGCAGCGTTGCGTGGGGACAATATGGCTACACCTTC
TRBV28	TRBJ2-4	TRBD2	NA	CASRTGGPDKNIQYF	TGTGCCAGCAGGACGGGAGGGCCGGACAAAAACATTCAGTACTTC
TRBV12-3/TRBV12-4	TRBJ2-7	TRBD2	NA	CASSFFSGRGYEQYF	TGTGCCAGCAGTTTCTTTAGCGGGAGGGGCTACGAGCAGTACTTC
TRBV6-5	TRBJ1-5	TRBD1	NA	CASRPGTGGVKGNQPQHF	TGTGCCAGCAGGCCCGGGACAGGGGGCGTAAAAGGCAATCAGCCCCAGCATTTT
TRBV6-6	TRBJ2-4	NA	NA	CASRSGSLNIQYF	TGTGCCAGCAGGAGTGGTTCTTTAAACATTCAGTACTTC
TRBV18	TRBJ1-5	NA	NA	CASSPQGVGNQPQHF	TGTGCCAGCTCACCTCAGGGAGTCGGTAATCAGCCCCAGCATTTT
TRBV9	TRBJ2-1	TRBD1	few	CASGRGQSYNEQFF	TGTGCCAGCGGCCGGGGACAGAGTTACAATGAGCAGTTCTTC
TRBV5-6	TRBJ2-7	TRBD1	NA	CASSFGTGYEQYF	TGTGCCAGCAGCTTCGGGACAGGGTACGAGCAGTACTTC
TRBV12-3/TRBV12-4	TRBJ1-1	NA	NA	CASSSEEYTEAFF	TGTGCCAGCAGTTCCGAAGAGTACACTGAAGCTTTCTTT
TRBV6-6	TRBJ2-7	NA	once	CASSYGLASSSEQYF	TGTGCCAGCAGTTACGGTCTAGCTTCTTCCTCCGAGCAGTACTTC
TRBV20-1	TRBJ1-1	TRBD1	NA	CSAPRGTVEAFF	TGCAGTGCCCCCAGGGGGACAGTTGAAGCTTTCTTT
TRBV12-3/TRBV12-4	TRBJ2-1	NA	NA	CASSHTSNEQFF	TGTGCCAGCAGCCACACTAGCAATGAGCAGTTCTTC
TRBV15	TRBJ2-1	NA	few	CATSRETPWDFNYNEQFF	TGTGCCACCAGCAGAGAAACCCCGTGGGACTTCAATTACAATGAGCAGTTCTTC
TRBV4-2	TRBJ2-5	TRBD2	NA	CASSRSGLAGAETQYF	TGTGCCAGCAGCCGGTCGGGACTAGCGGGAGCGGAGACCCAGTACTTC
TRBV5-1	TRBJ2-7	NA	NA	CASRRSGDSYEQYF	TGCGCCAGCAGACGTTCCGGGGACTCCTACGAGCAGTACTTC
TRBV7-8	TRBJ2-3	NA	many	CASSVDTDTQYF	TGTGCCAGCAGCGTCGACACAGATACGCAGTATTTT
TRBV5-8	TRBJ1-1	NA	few	CASSLSGRPNTEAFF	TGTGCCAGCAGCTTGTCAGGTCGACCGAACACTGAAGCTTTCTTT
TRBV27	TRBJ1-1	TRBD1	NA	CASSVYRGAGARAFF	TGTGCCAGCAGTGTCTACAGGGGGGCGGGGGCGCGAGCTTTCTTT
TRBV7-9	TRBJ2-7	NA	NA	CASSSPGPIWQYF	TGTGCCAGCAGCTCGCCGGGTCCTATCTGGCAGTACTTC
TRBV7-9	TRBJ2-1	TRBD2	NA	CASSPQEPGTRGYNEQFF	TGTGCCAGCAGCCCCCAGGAACCCGGGACTAGGGGATACAATGAGCAGTTCTTC